This section outlines one T cell receptor beta chain sequence together with its context. The antigen is unknown. Some clones are missing from TCRdb's copy, which holds only in-frame ones; the method was immunoSEQ multiplex PCR. The sample holds roughly 56,000 clones, 70% to 85% seen once. The data are from a study of OX40 agonist ivuxolimab in advanced cancers. Study-wide context: Patients were dosed intravenously with ivuxolimab at 0.01 to 10 mg/kg every 2 weeks. Those enrolled were about 80% male, with a mean age of about 60 years and ages from roughly 23 to 80. Prior therapy, whether anti-PD-1, anti-PD-L1 or anti-CTLA-4, was allowed, and 30% to 40% had some. Overall study findings and caveats: The expanded peripheral T cells' antigen specificity was not determined.

Here the sequenced sample was CD4+ or CD8+ T cells sorted from blood, taken in a trial of the OX40 agonist ivuxolimab. The receptor was derived from an adult with an advanced solid tumor such as melanoma, head and neck, liver or kidney cancer.

Here the CDR3 reads CASGGQDGYEKLFF. DNA for the CDR3: TGTGCCAGCGGGGGTCAAGACGGGTATGAAAAACTGTTTTTT. V is TRBV28 and J is TRBJ1-4, with D possibly being TRBD1 (5 bases). V gave up 8 bases and J gave up 6 bases, with 16 bases separating them. The CDR3 runs to 14 residues. Germline CDR1 reads MDHEN; CDR2 reads SYDVKM.